A single sample gave rise to the 30 T cell receptor beta chains below, sequenced in a study of low-dose radiotherapy and immunotherapy resistance in tumors. TRAV- and TRBV-specific primers were used for first-strand cDNA, which covered alpha and beta chains. Amplification, which lasted approximately 20 PCR cycles, used a constant-region primer and V-primer adapter to amplify TCRs. Using its own MiXCR run on the reads, TCRdb lists one record per CDR3 protein. The table includes about 60,000 distinct CDR3 sequences, around 25% detected once. The time point: before trial treatment. Sequenced material: PBMCs, taken before treatment. The receptors shown here come from a male donor with prostate cancer.

This clonotype was seen repeatedly, ten times or more. J is TRBJ2-5 and V is TRBV5-1; D is possibly TRBD1 (6 bases). Germline V lookup: CDR1 SGHRS, CDR2 YFSETQ. The CDR3 sequence is 15 residues long. V was pared by 0 bases and J by 7 bases, with 16 bases between. Here the CDR3 DNA reads TGCGCCAGCAGCTTGGAGTTCCTGGGGGCGGGGACCCAGTACTTC. Translation gives CASSLEFLGAGTQYF.

This clonotype was counted ten times or more. The rearrangement uses TRBV20-1 and TRBJ1-5, with TRBD1 as a possible D gene (5 bases). There are 17 residues in the CDR3. Germline V gives CDR1 DFQATT, CDR2 SNEGSKA (reference sequence). The CDR3 reads CSGSPPRVVFVDQPQHF. In nucleotides, the CDR3 is TGCAGCGGCAGCCCCCCCAGGGTGGTATTTGTGGATCAGCCCCAGCATTTT.

The genes are TRBV7-3 and TRBJ2-1; D is uncertain. V lost 0 bases to trimming and J lost 2 bases, with 2 bases between them. The CDR3 has 13 amino acids. CDR1 SGHTA and CDR2 FQGTGA come from the germline V gene. The DNA of the CDR3 is TGTGCCAGCAGCTTAACGGCCTACAATGAGCAGTTCTTC. Protein product: CASSLTAYNEQFF. Using reference TRBV7-3 and TRBJ2-1 for the parts outside the CDR3, the full variable domain is GAGVSQTPSNKVTEKGKYVELRCDPISGHTALYWYRQSLGQGPEFLIYFQGTGAADDSGLPNDRFFAVRPEGSVSTLKIQRTERGDSAVYLCASSLTAYNEQFFGPGTRLTVL.

This clonotype was found many times. The rearrangement uses TRBV27 and TRBJ1-1; D gene ambiguous. The CDR3 is 14 residues long. Germline V gene data show CDR1 as MNHEY and CDR2 as SMNVEV (reference sequence). V shed 6 bases and J shed 1 base, with 12 bases lying between them. The DNA for the CDR3 is TGTGCCAGCAGCCCATGGGGAGCGAACACTGAAGCTTTCTTT. Translation gives CASSPWGANTEAFF.

This clonotype was counted many times. The genes are TRBV23-1 and TRBJ2-1; maybe TRBD2 (6 bases). TRBV23-1 is an ORF; its function is uncertain. V was pared by 5 bases and J by 8 bases, with 25 bases between. There are 17 residues in the CDR3. This CDR3 is CASSRRVRGTLGYEQFF. CDR3 nucleotide sequence: TGCGCCAGCAGTAGGAGGGTACGGGGAACGTTGGGCTATGAGCAGTTCTTC.

This clonotype was seen more than once but under ten times. CDR3 coding DNA: TGCAGTGCTAGAGCTCTAGCGGGGCCCACGGGTACGCAGTATTTT. It yields the protein CSARALAGPTGTQYF. The V gene is TRBV20-1, the J gene TRBJ2-3; 9 bases map to TRBD2. Looked up from germline, CDR1 is DFQATT and CDR2 is SNEGSKA (reference sequence). J gave up 8 bases and V 1 base, and 10 bases lay outside the gene matches. CDR3 length: 15 amino acids.

This clonotype was seen at least ten times. The chain joins TRBV28 to TRBJ1-5; 7 nucleotides line up with TRBD1. CDR3 size: 14 residues. Germline values: CDR1 MDHEN, CDR2 SYDVKM. J was trimmed by 6 bases and V by 6 bases; bases with no gene match: 8. CDR3 in amino acids: CASRRTGEGQPQHF. The CDR3 DNA reads as TGTGCCAGCAGGAGAACAGGGGAAGGTCAGCCCCAGCATTTT.

This rearrangement joins TRBV2 to TRBJ1-6; TRBD1 might be the D (6 bases). The V end lost 6 bases, the J end lost 4 bases, and 10 bases lay between the germline ends. CDR3 length equals 14 residues. Germline V gene data show CDR1 as SNHLY and CDR2 as FYNNEI. The CDR3 reads CASSPGTYNSPLHF. DNA of the CDR3: TGTGCCAGCAGCCCCGGGACATATAATTCACCCCTCCACTTT.

This clonotype was counted at least ten times. V is TRBV7-8 and J is TRBJ2-7, with a tentative D call TRBD2 (5 bases). Germline V gives CDR1 SGHVS, CDR2 FQNEAQ. Trimming removed 1 base at V and 5 bases at J, with 15 bases between. The CDR3 has 15 residues. CDR3 loop: CASSLDGAPGDEQYF. The CDR3 DNA sequence: TGTGCCAGCAGCTTAGACGGAGCCCCCGGGGACGAGCAGTACTTC.

V gene TRBV1 combines with J gene TRBJ1-1. TRBV1 is labeled a pseudogene. This CDR3 has 15 amino acids. CDR3 in amino acids: CASSQAVSVGGQAFF. CDR3 bases: TGCGCCAGCAGCCAAGCCGTGTCAGTGGGAGGACAAGCTTTCTTT.

On this clonotype: A far larger clone lies a single base away; this is likely a read error. This chain links TRBV6-5 with TRBJ2-7, with TRBD1 matching over 7 bases. This CDR3 is built from 15 residues. The V gene end was trimmed by 10 bases and the J gene end by 2 bases; junction bases not matched to a gene: 14. Germline CDR1 and CDR2: MNHEY and SVGAGI. Here the CDR3 reads CAIRGIDGQAYEQYF. CDR3 nucleotides: TGTGCCATCAGGGGGATTGATGGACAGGCCTACGAGCAGTACTTC.

This clonotype appeared many times. The chain links TRBV20-1 to TRBJ2-2; D ambiguous. V lost 7 bases and J lost 2, with 14 bases in between. This CDR3 region has 14 residues. Germline values: CDR1 DFQATT, CDR2 SNEGSKA (reference sequence). In DNA, the CDR3 is TGCAGTGTTACCGGTATTGTTAACACCGGGGAGCTGTTTTTT. This codes for CSVTGIVNTGELFF.

In this sample, this clonotype turned up many times. The rearrangement joins TRBV30 to TRBJ1-2; D not resolved. V lost 5 bases and J 2 bases, leaving 12 bases between the germline ends. Germline V gene lookup returns CDR1 GTSNPN and CDR2 SVGIG (reference sequence). The CDR3 contains 13 residues. Written as DNA, the CDR3 is TGTGCCTGGGAGACGGGTCGGAACTATGGCTACACCTTC. Translating it yields CAWETGRNYGYTF.

The table lists this clonotype with many counts. The chain uses TRBV20-1 and TRBJ2-7; 8 bases match TRBD1. The CDR3 totals 12 residues. Germline CDR1 reads DFQATT; CDR2 reads SNEGSKA (reference sequence). V lost 5 bases and J lost 1; bases outside the gene matches: 1. CDR3 region: CSADRGSYEQYF. DNA for the CDR3: TGCAGTGCTGACAGGGGTTCCTACGAGCAGTACTTC.

There are many counts of this clonotype. The V call is TRBV15, the J call TRBJ1-5; D remains unclear. Trimming took off 1 base at V and 3 bases at J, with 7 bases between the two ends. CDR3 length: 14 amino acids. Per germline, CDR1 LNHNV and CDR2 YYDKDF (reference sequence). CDR3 region: CATSRARANQPQHF. The CDR3 region has the DNA TGTGCCACCAGCAGAGCAAGGGCCAATCAGCCCCAGCATTTT.

Many counts were recorded for this clonotype. V gene TRBV20-1 combines with J gene TRBJ2-1; D might be TRBD2 (6 bases). CDR1 is DFQATT and CDR2 is SNEGSKA in the germline V gene (reference sequence). Trimming took off 2 bases at V and 2 bases at J, with 13 bases between the two ends. CDR3 size: 15 residues. This CDR3 is CSARTGTPPYNEQFF. In nucleotides, the CDR3 is TGCAGTGCTAGAACCGGGACTCCCCCCTACAATGAGCAGTTCTTC.

Many counts were recorded for this clonotype. The chain links TRBV5-1 to TRBJ2-5; 9 bases match TRBD2. This CDR3 has 17 residues. CDR1 and CDR2 (germline): SGHRS, YFSETQ. V was clipped by 0 bases and J by 4 bases; unmatched bases: 10. CDR3 sequence: CASSLAGISGSPETQYF. The CDR3 DNA follows: TGCGCCAGCAGCTTGGCCGGTATTAGCGGGAGCCCAGAGACCCAGTACTTC.

Comments on this clonotype: This probably arose from a read error, given a far larger clone one base away. The rearrangement joins TRBV13 to TRBJ1-3; 7 bases fit TRBD1. The ends lost 7 bases at V and 0 bases at J; junction bases unmatched: 9. CDR1 is PRHDT and CDR2 is FYEKMQ in the germline V gene (reference sequence). This CDR3 is built from 16 residues. CDR3 nucleotides: TGTGCCAGCAAACTGACAGGGATAAGCTCTGGAAACACCATATATTTT. This translates into CASKLTGISSGNTIYF. Full variable domain (remainder filled in from reference TRBV13 and TRBJ1-3): AAGVIQSPRHLIKEKRETATLKCYPIPRHDTVYWYQQGPGQDPQFLISFYEKMQSDKGSIPDRFSAQQFSDYHSELNMSSLELGDSALYFCASKLTGISSGNTIYFGEGSWLTVV.

This CDR3 reads CATSGASFGYTF. CDR3 bases: TGTGCCACCAGTGGGGCTTCGTTCGGCTACACCTTC. The genes are TRBV24-1 and TRBJ1-2; D ambiguous. The CDR3 spans 12 residues. The V gene's germline CDR1 is KGHDR and CDR2 SFDVKD. V was cut by 5 bases and J by 8 bases, with 11 bases left in between.

This clonotype has at least ten counts. The V and J genes are TRBV19 and TRBJ2-7, with D perhaps TRBD2 (6 bases). V was cut by 7 bases and J by 3 bases, with 13 bases left in between. Per germline, CDR1 LNHDA and CDR2 SQIVND (reference sequence). This CDR3 is 13 amino acids long. The CDR3 nucleotides read TGTGCCAGTACCCCGGGGGTGAACTACGAGCAGTACTTC. It translates to CASTPGVNYEQYF.

This clonotype was seen at least ten times. V gene TRBV20-1 combines with J gene TRBJ2-7; D may correspond to TRBD1 or TRBD2 (5 bases each). Trimming stripped 3 bases from V and 6 bases from J, with 9 bases between. Germline V CDR1 and CDR2: DFQATT, SNEGSKA (reference sequence). The CDR3 length is 11 residues. CDR3 in DNA: TGCAGTGCTAGTTCGGGGCCCGAGCAGTACTTC. This encodes CSASSGPEQYF.

This clonotype was detected ten times or more. V is TRBV28 and J is TRBJ1-5; D is perhaps TRBD1 (6 bases). The CDR3 spans 16 residues. Germline lookup yields CDR1 MDHEN and CDR2 SYDVKM. V was clipped by 10 bases and J by 5 bases, with 24 bases between them. CDR3 protein: CATRRPLTGHHQPQHF. For the CDR3, the DNA is TGTGCCACCCGGCGGCCCCTAACAGGGCACCATCAGCCCCAGCATTTT.

Many counts were recorded for this clonotype. V gene TRBV20-1 combines with J gene TRBJ2-5; TRBD2 aligns across 8 bases. Unmatched junction bases numbered 7, after V lost 6 bases and J lost 4 bases. This CDR3 comprises 13 residues. Looked up from germline, CDR1 is DFQATT and CDR2 is SNEGSKA (reference sequence). The CDR3 nucleotides read TGCAGTGCGGGGGCGGCGGGGGGAGAGACCCAGTACTTC. Protein product: CSAGAAGGETQYF.

In its sample, this clonotype was seen many times. This sequence joins TRBV27 and TRBJ2-1, with D possibly matching TRBD1 (5 bases). V was clipped by 3 bases and J by 6 bases, with 6 bases between them. This CDR3 contains 12 residues. In germline, CDR1 is MNHEY, CDR2 SMNVEV (reference sequence). CDR3 protein: CASSFQGNEQFF. The CDR3 DNA sequence: TGTGCCAGCAGTTTTCAGGGCAATGAGCAGTTCTTC.

This clonotype is medium-sized in the sample. The rearrangement joins TRBV28 to TRBJ2-3, with D tentatively TRBD2 (7 bases). Germline CDR1 MDHEN, CDR2 SYDVKM. The length of the CDR3 is 16 residues. The V end was cut by 2 bases, the J end by 0 bases, with 12 bases between. For the CDR3, the DNA is TGTGCCAGCAGTTTAAGGGCGGGGGCTAGCACAGATACGCAGTATTTT. Protein: CASSLRAGASTDTQYF.

Many counts were recorded for this clonotype. This chain joins TRBV4-3 and TRBJ2-7; D is ambiguous. The V and J ends lost 0 bases and 0 bases respectively, with 15 bases between them. Germline CDR1 reads LGHNA; CDR2 reads YSLEER. The CDR3 spans 17 residues. The CDR3 region has the DNA TGCGCCAGCAGCCAAGAACCGACGCGGATAGACTCCTACGAGCAGTACTTC. Encoded protein: CASSQEPTRIDSYEQYF.

This clonotype was counted at least ten times. The chain uses TRBV6-2 or TRBV6-3 and TRBJ2-1, with 7 nucleotides matching TRBD1. The V and J ends lost 5 bases and 3 bases, in that order; junction bases with no gene match: 16. This CDR3 has 18 amino acids. Germline V gives CDR1 MNHEY, CDR2 SVGEGT. CDR3 coding DNA: TGTGCCAGCAGTGAACCCGCGACAGGGAGTTTCCGCTACAATGAGCAGTTCTTC. It encodes CASSEPATGSFRYNEQFF.

This clonotype was seen ten or more times. The V gene is TRBV3-1, the J gene TRBJ2-7; D call uncertain. CDR3 size: 15 residues. Trimming stripped 1 base from V and 0 bases from J, with 10 bases between. Germline V gives CDR1 LGHDT, CDR2 YNNKEL (reference sequence). The CDR3 is CASSQVTDLSYEQYF. CDR3 in DNA: TGTGCCAGCAGCCAAGTGACGGACCTCTCCTACGAGCAGTACTTC.

In this sample, this clonotype turned up a few times. A much larger clonotype is one base distant, so this may be a read error. The chain is built from TRBV14 and TRBJ2-1; 11 bases map to TRBD2. The germline gives CDR1 SGHDN, CDR2 FVKESK. Trimming cost V 3 bases and J 10 bases; bases outside gene matches: 8. The CDR3 is 15 residues long. Here the CDR3 DNA reads TGTGCCAGCAGCCACGGGACTAGCGGATCCTACGAGCAGTTCTTC. As protein: CASSHGTSGSYEQFF.

V and J are TRBV5-6 and TRBJ1-6; 7 nucleotides line up with TRBD1. Germline V gene data show CDR1 as SGHDT and CDR2 as YYEEEE. Trimming removed 3 bases from V and 7 bases from J; junction bases left unmatched: 7. CDR3 length: 15 amino acids. The CDR3 coding sequence is TGTGCCAGCAGCTCGTTAACAGGGGACAATTCACCCCTCCACTTT. Its protein is CASSSLTGDNSPLHF.